This section outlines one T cell receptor (beta chain) sequence together with its context. The V and J ends lost 2 bases and 6 bases respectively, with 17 bases between them. The length of the CDR3 is 17 residues. From germline, CDR1 is MGHRA and CDR2 YSYEKL. Assay used: immunoSEQ multiplex PCR; TCRdb lists only in-frame clones, some missing. The table lists approximately 760,000 clones, 80% to 90% of them singletons. This entry belongs to a study of shared T cell receptors in the human thymus. These data were also filed under a second study, of human thymus T cells. That work contributes: Unrelated individuals were reported by related research to share highly overlapping thymic repertoires.

The TCR comes from a girl in the first two years of life with a congenital heart defect. The sample consisted of thymocytes. V and J are TRBV4-1 and TRBJ1-6, with D tentatively TRBD1 (6 bases). In DNA form, the CDR3 reads TGCGCCAGCAGCCAATACCCCCACAGGGCCGCTAATTCACCCCTCCACTTT. This codes for CASSQYPHRAANSPLHF.